Presented here are 4 T cell receptor beta chains from one specimen sequenced in a study of CD8 T cells in ankylosing spondylitis. TCRdb called the 5' RACE reads again in MiXCR, with one record for every CDR3 protein. Of just over 350,000 distinct CDR3 sequences listed, 20% are singletons. The sequenced sample consisted of blood, either unsorted or a sorted T cell fraction (not recorded which). All receptors derive from a male donor with ankylosing spondylitis or in good health (not recorded which).

This clonotype was counted between two and nine times. This chain connects TRBV14 to TRBJ2-3, with TRBD2 as a possible D gene (5 bases). This CDR3 is 14 amino acids long. V shed 2 bases and J shed 5 bases, with 11 bases lying between them. Germline-derived CDR1 and CDR2 are SGHDN and FVKESK. The CDR3 sequence is CASSQRGSGDTQYF. Here the CDR3 DNA reads TGTGCCAGCAGCCAACGGGGAAGTGGAGATACGCAGTATTTT.

V usage is TRBV20-1 and J usage is TRBJ2-2; the match to TRBD1 covers 9 bases. Germline CDR1 and CDR2: DFQATT and SNEGSKA (reference sequence). The CDR3 runs to 14 residues. Trimming took 6 bases from V and 1 from J; bases not matched to a gene: 3. The CDR3, as DNA: TGCAGTGCCGAGGGACAGGGGAACACCGGGGAGCTGTTTTTT. It translates to CSAEGQGNTGELFF.

As regards this clonotype: A much bigger clone sits one base away, suggesting this may be a read error. J is TRBJ2-7 and V is TRBV29-1; D unresolved. Trimming removed 4 bases at V and 3 bases at J, with 7 bases between. This CDR3 has 11 amino acids. CDR1 is SQVTM, CDR2 ANQGSEA, per germline. CDR3 coding DNA: TGCAGCGTTGTGGAGAGCTACGAGCAGTACTTC. Translating it yields CSVVESYEQYF.

This sequence joins TRBV30 and TRBJ2-7, with D unclear. The germline V and J ends were trimmed by 4 bases and 3 bases, with 13 bases remaining between them. The germline V gene encodes CDR1 GTSNPN and CDR2 SVGIG (reference sequence). This CDR3 has 13 amino acids. The CDR3 protein is CAWTPESYYEQYF. The CDR3 DNA reads TGTGCCTGGACTCCTGAAAGCTACTACGAGCAGTACTTC.